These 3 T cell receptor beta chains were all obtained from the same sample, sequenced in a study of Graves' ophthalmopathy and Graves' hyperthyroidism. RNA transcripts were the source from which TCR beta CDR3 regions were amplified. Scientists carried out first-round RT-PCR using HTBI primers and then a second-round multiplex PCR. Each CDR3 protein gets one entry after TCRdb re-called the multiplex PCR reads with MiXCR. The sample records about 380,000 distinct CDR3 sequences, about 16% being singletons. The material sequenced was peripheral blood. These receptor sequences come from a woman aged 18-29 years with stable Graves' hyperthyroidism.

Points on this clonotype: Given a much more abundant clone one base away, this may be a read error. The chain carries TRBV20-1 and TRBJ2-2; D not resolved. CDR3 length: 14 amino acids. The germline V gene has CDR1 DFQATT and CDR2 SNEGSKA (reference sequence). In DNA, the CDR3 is TGCAGTGCTAAAACAGATTTGAACTCCGGGGAGCTGTTTTTT. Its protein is CSAKTDLNSGELFF.

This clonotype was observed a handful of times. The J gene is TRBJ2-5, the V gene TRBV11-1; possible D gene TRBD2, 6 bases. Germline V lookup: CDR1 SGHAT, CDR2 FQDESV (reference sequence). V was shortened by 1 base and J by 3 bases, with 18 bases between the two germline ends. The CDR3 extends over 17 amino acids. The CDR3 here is CASSLGGPGDEKETQYF. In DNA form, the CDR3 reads TGTGCCAGCAGCTTAGGGGGACCGGGGGACGAGAAAGAGACCCAGTACTTC.

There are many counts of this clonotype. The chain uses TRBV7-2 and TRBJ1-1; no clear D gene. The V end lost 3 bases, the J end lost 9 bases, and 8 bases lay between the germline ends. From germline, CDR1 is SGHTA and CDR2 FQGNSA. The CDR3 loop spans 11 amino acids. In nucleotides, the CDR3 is TGTGCCAGCAGCTTGGTGCATAAAGCTTTCTTT. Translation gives CASSLVHKAFF.